A selection of T cell receptor beta chains follows, all from one sample in a study of blood T cell repertoires in COVID-19. The method was immunoSEQ multiplex PCR; TCRdb's version includes in-frame clones alone and lacks a portion of them. The repertoire holds 250,000 to 300,000 clones, with 80% to 90% as singletons. Sequences were obtained from peripheral blood. The receptors were gathered from a woman in her seventies with COVID-19, enrolled during active disease. Each CDR3 is given without its conserved first and last residue.

len,v_gene,j_gene,CDR3aa
17,TRBV18,TRBJ2-6,ASSQIPQGPPSGANVLT
11,TRBV30,TRBJ1-1,AWTGIVTGKAF
13,TRBV5-4,TRBJ2-1,ASSIGLAGGNEQF
14,TRBV28,TRBJ1-2,ASSLAGTGFDYGYT
12,TRBV30,TRBJ1-2,AWSVGTGIYGYT
11,TRBV7-3,TRBJ2-1,ASSLQADNEQF
15,TRBV18,TRBJ2-1,ASSPPTGDYYYNEQF
12,TRBV24-1,TRBJ2-5,ATSDRGRAETQY
13,TRBV28,TRBJ2-1,ASSFLAGGSNEQF
11,TRBV5-1,TRBJ2-7,ASSLGGQDEQY
11,TRBV10-3,TRBJ2-1,AISVYRDNEQF
12,TRBV5-1,TRBJ2-1,ASSREAFGNEQF
11,TRBV6-5,TRBJ1-6,ATRAGGYSPLH
13,TRBV18,TRBJ2-5,ASSLQQGRQETQY